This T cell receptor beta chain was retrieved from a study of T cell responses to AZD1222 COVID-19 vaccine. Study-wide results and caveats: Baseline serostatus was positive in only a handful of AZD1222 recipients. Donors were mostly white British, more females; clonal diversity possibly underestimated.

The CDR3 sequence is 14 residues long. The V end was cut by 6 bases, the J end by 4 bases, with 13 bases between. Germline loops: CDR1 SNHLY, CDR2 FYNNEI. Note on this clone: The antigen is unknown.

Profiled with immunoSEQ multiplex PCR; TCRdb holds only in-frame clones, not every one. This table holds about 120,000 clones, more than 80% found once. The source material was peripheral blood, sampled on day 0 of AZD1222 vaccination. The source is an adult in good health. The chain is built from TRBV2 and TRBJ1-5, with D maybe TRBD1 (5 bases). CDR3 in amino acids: CASRWSDRNQPQHF. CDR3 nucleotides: TGTGCCAGCAGATGGTCCGACAGAAATCAGCCCCAGCATTTT.